Listed here are 30 T cell receptor beta chains from one sample, sequenced in a study of blood T cells in healthy people across ages. A second PCR of 7 to 11 cycles used a sample-barcoded 5' primer and a J-beta primer mix. MiXCR was run by TCRdb on the 5' RACE reads, yielding one entry per CDR3 protein. The sample lists about 760,000 distinct CDR3 sequences; roughly 50% were seen once. The source material was blood. Receptors were obtained from a man in his forties or fifties in good health.

This chain links TRBV27 with TRBJ1-1; no definite D call. The germline CDR1 and CDR2 sequences are MNHEY and SMNVEV (reference sequence). Trimming left V 5 bases short and J 3 bases short, with 13 bases between. CDR3 length equals 14 residues. The DNA of the CDR3 is TGTGCCAGCAGTCAAGCAAGGAGGGACACTGAAGCTTTCTTT. Protein sequence: CASSQARRDTEAFF.

The chain employs TRBV7-6 and TRBJ2-3; TRBD1 aligns across 7 bases. CDR1 and CDR2 (germline): SGHVS, FNYEAQ. V shed 5 bases and J 3 bases; nucleotides not matched to a gene: 8. This CDR3 spans 15 amino acids. The CDR3 loop is CASSPTATGTDTQYF. CDR3 bases: TGTGCCAGCAGCCCGACGGCGACAGGGACAGATACGCAGTATTTT.

The chain carries TRBV2 and TRBJ1-2, with D hard to call. V was shortened by 6 bases and J by 4 bases, with 15 bases between the two germline ends. The length of the CDR3 is 14 residues. Germline V gives CDR1 SNHLY, CDR2 FYNNEI. DNA for the CDR3: TGTGCCAGCAGCAGTGAGTTTGGATTCTATGGCTACACCTTC. It is translated as CASSSEFGFYGYTF.

This clonotype has more than one count but fewer than ten. This sequence joins TRBV20-1 and TRBJ2-5, with D possibly being TRBD2 (5 bases). Trimming took 1 base from V and 7 from J, leaving 10 bases between them. The CDR3 has 12 residues. Germline CDR1 reads DFQATT; CDR2 reads SNEGSKA (reference sequence). The CDR3 protein is CSARGLRGTQYF. As DNA, the CDR3 is TGCAGTGCTAGAGGACTCCGGGGGACCCAGTACTTC.

The J gene is TRBJ1-2, the V gene TRBV28; the match to TRBD1 covers 7 bases. V trimming: 7 bases; J trimming: 4 bases; junction bases outside the gene matches: 15. Germline CDR1 reads MDHEN; CDR2 reads SYDVKM. The CDR3 totals 16 residues. CDR3 DNA: TGTGCCAGCAAGTCACCGGGACAGCCGTTTACCTATGGCTACACCTTC. This sequence encodes CASKSPGQPFTYGYTF.

The chain links TRBV12-3 or TRBV12-4 to TRBJ2-5, with TRBD1 as a possible D gene (6 bases). The CDR3 loop spans 12 amino acids. Trimming stripped 4 bases from V and 7 bases from J, with 10 bases between. CDR3 DNA sequence: TGTGCCAGCAGTTGGGGGCCTGGGACCCAGTACTTC. Its protein is CASSWGPGTQYF.

The DNA of the CDR3 is TGCAGTGCTCACTCCGGGGGGGATGACTCTGGGGCCAACGTCCTGACTTTC. It specifies CSAHSGGDDSGANVLTF. The V gene is TRBV20-1, the J gene TRBJ2-6; 8 nucleotides align to TRBD2. Germline V gene lookup returns CDR1 DFQATT and CDR2 SNEGSKA (reference sequence). J gave up 0 bases and V 5 bases, and 9 bases lay outside the gene matches. CDR3 length: 17 amino acids.

This chain links TRBV7-2 with TRBJ1-2, with D unresolved. The ends were cut back, 1 base at V and 10 bases at J, with 7 bases in the middle. Germline V CDR1 and CDR2: SGHTA, FQGNSA. The CDR3 is 11 amino acids. This chain's CDR3 is CASSLGGVYTF. CDR3 nucleotide sequence: TGTGCCAGCAGCTTAGGTGGGGTCTACACCTTC.

In its sample, this clonotype was seen a few times. This rearrangement joins TRBV12-3 or TRBV12-4 to TRBJ2-3; D remains unclear. The CDR3 length is 12 residues. V lost 6 bases, J lost 2 bases, and 6 bases lay in between. The CDR3 bases are TGTGCCAGCAGCGGTTTCACAGATACGCAGTATTTT. As protein: CASSGFTDTQYF.

Only one count was recorded for this clonotype. This sequence joins TRBV27 and TRBJ2-2; D may be TRBD1 (5 bases). Germline lookup yields CDR1 MNHEY and CDR2 SMNVEV (reference sequence). V lost 7 bases and J 0 bases, leaving 18 bases between the germline ends. This CDR3 spans 17 amino acids. The CDR3 region is CASNPTVRRSNTGELFF. In DNA, the CDR3 is TGTGCCAGCAACCCGACAGTCCGTCGTTCGAACACCGGGGAGCTGTTTTTT.

This rearrangement joins TRBV6-2 or TRBV6-3 to TRBJ2-7; D is possibly TRBD2 (5 bases). Judging by the DNA end, TRBJ2-5 fits better; the J call may be wrong. CDR1 is MNHEY, CDR2 SVGEGT, per germline. This CDR3 region has 15 residues. The CDR3 region is CASSYSIGGKETQYF. Written as DNA, the CDR3 is TGTGCCAGCAGTTACTCGATTGGAGGAAAAGAGACCCAGTACTTC.

V is TRBV14 and J is TRBJ2-2, with TRBD1 matching over 7 bases. The V gene's germline CDR1 is SGHDN and CDR2 FVKESK. CDR3 length equals 16 residues. The V and J ends lost 3 bases and 5 bases, in that order; junction bases with no gene match: 9. DNA for the CDR3: TGTGCCAGCAGCCAGAGGGGGCAGCTAACTACCGGGGAGCTGTTTTTT. It translates to CASSQRGQLTTGELFF.

The chain employs TRBV29-1 and TRBJ2-7; D remains unclear. Trimming stripped 6 bases from V and 5 bases from J, with 20 bases between. Germline values: CDR1 SQVTM, CDR2 ANQGSEA. The CDR3 has 14 amino acids. CDR3 amino acids: CSVCLDWLRHEQYF. The CDR3 nucleotides are TGCAGCGTCTGCCTTGACTGGCTCCGGCACGAGCAGTACTTC.

This clonotype has only a few counts. The chain combines TRBV16 with TRBJ1-5; 7 bases are a match to TRBD1. Losses at the gene ends were 3 bases for V and 1 base for J; bases not matched to a gene: 3. This CDR3 is built from 15 residues. CDR1 is KGHSY, CDR2 FQNENV, per germline. CDR3 sequence reads: CASSQTGMSNQPQHF. The CDR3 DNA sequence: TGTGCCAGCAGCCAGACAGGGATGAGCAATCAGCCCCAGCATTTT.

V is TRBV6-2 or TRBV6-3 and J is TRBJ2-5, with D uncertain. The J call may be wrong; the DNA end is better matched by TRBJ2-7. This CDR3 is 13 amino acids long. Germline assignment: CDR1 MNHEY and CDR2 SVGEGT. The CDR3 DNA sequence: TGTGCCAGCAGTATGGGTCTCTTAGGCGAGCAGTACTTC. As protein: CASSMGLLGEQYF.

There are a few counts of this clonotype. V gene TRBV28 combines with J gene TRBJ2-7; 7 positions match TRBD2. The CDR3 runs 16 residues. V lost 2 bases to trimming and J lost 2 bases; unmatched junction nucleotides: 9. Germline CDR1 is MDHEN and CDR2 is SYDVKM. This chain's CDR3 is CASSLEVAGGTYEQYF. The CDR3 nucleotides read TGTGCCAGCAGTTTAGAGGTAGCGGGTGGTACCTACGAGCAGTACTTC.

The chain links TRBV29-1 to TRBJ2-2; D remains unclear. V lost 4 bases, J lost 8 bases, and 11 bases lay in between. The germline V gene has CDR1 SQVTM and CDR2 ANQGSEA. This CDR3 has 12 amino acids. Here the CDR3 reads CSVVNPRGELFF. The CDR3 DNA reads TGCAGCGTTGTCAACCCAAGGGGGGAGCTGTTTTTT.

The chain links TRBV5-1 to TRBJ2-6; D gene uncertain. The ends were cut back, 6 bases at V and 2 bases at J, with 6 bases in the middle. Germline V gives CDR1 SGHRS, CDR2 YFSETQ. The CDR3 spans 13 residues. CDR3 in amino acids: CASKRPGANVLTF. The DNA for the CDR3 is TGCGCCAGCAAACGGCCTGGGGCCAACGTCCTGACTTTC. Supplemented by reference TRBV5-1 and TRBJ2-6, the full variable domain reads KAGVTQTPRYLIKTRGQQVTLSCSPISGHRSVSWYQQTPGQGLQFLFEYFSETQRNKGNFPGRFSGRQFSNSRSEMNVSTLELGDSALYLCASKRPGANVLTFGAGSRLTVL.

This chain links TRBV4-2 with TRBJ2-5; D gene unclear. V lost 4 bases and J lost 2, with 14 bases in between. The CDR3 spans 15 residues. Germline CDR1 reads LGHNA; CDR2 reads YNFKEQ. Here the CDR3 reads CASSPYAGVQETQYF. The CDR3, as DNA: TGTGCCAGCAGCCCATACGCAGGTGTTCAAGAGACCCAGTACTTC.

The gene calls are TRBV24-1 and TRBJ2-5, with D unclear. The CDR3 has 12 amino acids. Trimming pared 6 bases from V and 1 base from J, leaving 5 bases between. The germline V gene has CDR1 KGHDR and CDR2 SFDVKD. The CDR3 loop is CATSTAQETQYF. Here the CDR3 DNA reads TGTGCCACCAGTACAGCCCAAGAGACCCAGTACTTC.

As concerns this clonotype: One junction end disagrees with the germline gene, perhaps due to a read error. CDR3: CTSSVDSGLDYEQYF. The DNA for the CDR3 is TGTACCAGCAGCGTTGATTCGGGCCTAGACTACGAGCAGTACTTC. The chain uses TRBV9 and TRBJ2-7; D is undetermined. This CDR3 spans 15 amino acids. CDR1 is SGDLS and CDR2 is YYNGEE in the germline V gene.

This clonotype was observed once. The chain is built from TRBV4-1 and TRBJ2-3; D call uncertain. Germline values: CDR1 MGHRA, CDR2 YSYEKL. V was clipped by 2 bases and J by 6 bases, with 12 bases between them. The CDR3 sequence is 14 residues long. The CDR3 DNA sequence: TGCGCCAGCAGCCAACCGCTGAGCCGCGATACGCAGTATTTT. This encodes CASSQPLSRDTQYF.

The J gene is TRBJ2-7, the V gene TRBV27; 7 positions match TRBD2. Germline lookup yields CDR1 MNHEY and CDR2 SMNVEV (reference sequence). Trimming removed 4 bases from V and 6 bases from J; junction bases left unmatched: 12. This CDR3 comprises 15 residues. CDR3 sequence (DNA): TGTGCCAGCAGTTATTCCGTGGCGGGAGACTCCGAGCAGTACTTC. It translates to CASSYSVAGDSEQYF.

This clonotype appeared a few times. This rearrangement joins TRBV7-3 to TRBJ2-3; no reliable D call. V lost 0 bases to trimming and J lost 0 bases, with 7 bases between them. In germline, CDR1 is SGHTA, CDR2 FQGTGA. The CDR3 spans 15 residues. The CDR3 region has the DNA TGTGCCAGCAGCTTAACAGGTTCTAGCACAGATACGCAGTATTTT. It yields the protein CASSLTGSSTDTQYF.

The chain employs TRBV3-1 and TRBJ2-7; 8 nucleotides align to TRBD1. With 2 bases clipped from V and 7 bases from J, the junction kept 10 bases outside the gene matches. The CDR3 length is 15 residues. Germline CDR1 reads LGHDT; CDR2 reads YNNKEL (reference sequence). CDR3 amino acids: CASSQPGQGANEQYF. The CDR3, as DNA: TGTGCCAGCAGCCAACCCGGACAGGGTGCTAATGAGCAGTACTTC.

The rearrangement links TRBV15 to TRBJ2-1, with 8 bases lining up with TRBD2. This CDR3 has 18 amino acids. Germline CDR1 reads LNHNV; CDR2 reads YYDKDF (reference sequence). V was clipped by 2 bases and J by 7 bases; unmatched bases: 16. CDR3 sequence (DNA): TGTGCCACCAGCAGACCTCCCATACCGGGACTAGGAGGGAATGAGCAGTTCTTC. It codes for CATSRPPIPGLGGNEQFF. Together with reference TRBV15 and TRBJ2-1, the CDR3 gives the full variable domain: DAMVIQNPRYQVTQFGKPVTLSCSQTLNHNVMYWYQQKSSQAPKLLFHYYDKDFNNEADTPDNFQSRRPNTSFCFLDIRSPGLGDTAMYLCATSRPPIPGLGGNEQFFGPGTRLTVL.

The chain joins TRBV6-5 to TRBJ2-7, with 10 bases matching TRBD1. The J call may be in error: the DNA end matches TRBJ2-5 better. Germline V gives CDR1 MNHEY, CDR2 SVGAGI. The CDR3 spans 16 residues. The CDR3 DNA follows: TGTGCCAGCAGCCACGGGGTGACAGGGGGCAAAAAGACCCAGTACTTC. Translating gives CASSHGVTGGKKTQYF.

The chain has TRBV28 and TRBJ1-5; D not resolved. Per germline, CDR1 MDHEN and CDR2 SYDVKM. With 10 bases removed from V and 0 bases from J, the gap between germline ends came to 10 bases. The length of the CDR3 is 13 residues. The CDR3: CATQRLSNQPQHF. The DNA of the CDR3 is TGTGCCACCCAGCGCCTTAGCAATCAGCCCCAGCATTTT.

The chain couples TRBV28 to TRBJ2-5; D possibly corresponds to TRBD2 (5 bases). The V end was cut by 7 bases, the J end by 5 bases, with 14 bases between. The CDR3 has 13 amino acids. Germline V CDR1 and CDR2: MDHEN, SYDVKM. For the CDR3, the DNA is TGTGCCAGCACTCAAGGACTGGGGGAGACCCAGTACTTC. This gives the protein CASTQGLGETQYF.

This clonotype has more than one count but fewer than ten. This chain connects TRBV27 to TRBJ2-7; a weak D match, TRBD2 (7 bases). This CDR3 spans 17 amino acids. The V and J ends lost 6 bases and 2 bases respectively, with 23 bases between them. CDR1 and CDR2 from the germline V gene are MNHEY and SMNVEV (reference sequence). The CDR3 protein is CASRGGGRERDTYEQYF. CDR3 in DNA: TGTGCCAGCAGGGGAGGGGGACGAGAGCGGGACACCTACGAGCAGTACTTC.